One sample yielded the 21 T cell receptor beta chains listed below, sequenced in a study of CD8+ T cells in alopecia areata. Extracted RNA was reverse transcribed into cDNA, the sequencing template. The assay was immunoSEQ multiplex PCR, and TCRdb's table has in-frame clones only and misses some. The sample contains over 100,000 clones, roughly 50% of which appear only once. Treatment given: oral pan-JAK inhibitor, 5-10 mg twice daily. This specimen was CD8+ T cells sorted from blood, taken at week 24, from a patient treated with tofacitinib. These receptors all come from a human donor with alopecia areata.

The V and J genes are TRBV5-1 and TRBJ1-1; D may be TRBD1 (5 bases). Germline V CDR1 and CDR2: SGHRS, YFSETQ. The CDR3 consists of 14 residues. V was cut by 7 bases and J by 5 bases, with 18 bases left in between. CDR3 amino acids: CASGHEDGGTEAFF. The CDR3 DNA reads as TGCGCCAGCGGGCATGAAGATGGGGGGACTGAAGCTTTCTTT.

The V call is TRBV6-5, the J call TRBJ2-1, with D unclear. This CDR3 contains 12 residues. Germline V gives CDR1 MNHEY, CDR2 SVGAGI. Trimming removed 5 bases from V and 10 bases from J, with 12 bases in between. CDR3 sequence: CASSVPGPEQFF. DNA for the CDR3: TGTGCCAGCAGTGTGCCGGGCCCAGAGCAGTTCTTC.

This chain links TRBV5-1 with TRBJ2-2, with 8 positions matching TRBD1. J lost 0 bases, V lost 3 bases, and 4 bases had no gene match. CDR1 and CDR2 from the germline V gene are SGHRS and YFSETQ. This CDR3 is 16 amino acids long. In nucleotides, the CDR3 is TGCGCCAGCAGCTCCGCAGGGGGCACGAACACCGGGGAGCTGTTTTTT. Translating gives CASSSAGGTNTGELFF.

A few counts support this clone. This chain connects TRBV29-1 to TRBJ2-7; D not certain. CDR3 length: 12 residues. V was shortened by 4 bases and J by 1 base, with 8 bases between the two germline ends. Germline V gene data show CDR1 as SQVTM and CDR2 as ANQGSEA. This chain's CDR3 is CSVVLGSYEQYF. CDR3 in DNA: TGCAGCGTTGTTTTGGGATCCTACGAGCAGTACTTC.

This clone was picked up one time. The chain couples TRBV6-5 to TRBJ1-1; the D is unclear. The germline CDR1 and CDR2 sequences are MNHEY and SVGAGI. The CDR3 is 14 amino acids. V lost 0 bases, J lost 5 bases, and 10 bases lay in between. This CDR3 reads CASSYSRVWTEAFF. Here the CDR3 DNA reads TGTGCCAGCAGTTACTCAAGGGTTTGGACTGAAGCTTTCTTT.

J is TRBJ2-7 and V is TRBV6-5; TRBD1 or TRBD2 may be the D gene (6 bases each). V was cut by 6 bases and J by 0 bases, with 12 bases left in between. CDR3 length: 14 residues. The germline V gene encodes CDR1 MNHEY and CDR2 SVGAGI. Here the CDR3 reads CASSLPGASYEQYF. DNA for the CDR3: TGTGCCAGCAGCTTACCGGGGGCCTCCTACGAGCAGTACTTC.

The chain combines TRBV13 with TRBJ1-4; D is ambiguous. The CDR3 consists of 14 residues. V lost 7 bases and J lost 0, with 9 bases in between. The germline V gene encodes CDR1 PRHDT and CDR2 FYEKMQ (reference sequence). CDR3 protein: CASTLAATNEKLFF. CDR3 nucleotides: TGTGCCAGCACCCTGGCGGCAACTAATGAAAAACTGTTTTTT.

The chain uses TRBV7-9 and TRBJ1-6; D is ambiguous. Germline lookup yields CDR1 SEHNR and CDR2 FQNEAQ (reference sequence). The CDR3 sequence is 15 residues long. V was trimmed by 2 bases and J by 3 bases, leaving 8 bases between them. For the CDR3, the DNA is TGTGCCAGCAGCTTATCCGGGGACTATAATTCACCCCTCCACTTT. Its translation: CASSLSGDYNSPLHF.

This chain uses TRBV7-8 with TRBJ2-1; D gene unclear. CDR3 length: 12 amino acids. Between the trimmed V and J ends, which lost 1 base and 5 bases, there was a span of 3 bases. CDR1 SGHVS and CDR2 FQNEAQ come from the germline V gene. CDR3 sequence reads: CASSLEDNEQFF. The CDR3 DNA sequence: TGTGCCAGCAGCTTAGAGGACAATGAGCAGTTCTTC.

The chain joins TRBV6-1 to TRBJ2-5, with a weak D call TRBD2 (6 bases). V was shortened by 1 base and J by 2 bases, with 14 bases between the two germline ends. Germline CDR1 and CDR2: MNHNS and SASEGT. This CDR3 comprises 16 residues. CDR3 sequence: CASSEGGWGEQETQYF. Here the CDR3 DNA reads TGTGCCAGCAGTGAAGGCGGGTGGGGGGAACAAGAGACCCAGTACTTC.

This chain joins TRBV9 and TRBJ2-5, with D unresolved. V was cut by 0 bases and J by 5 bases, with 8 bases left in between. The CDR3 runs to 13 residues. Germline CDR1 reads SGDLS; CDR2 reads YYNGEE. This CDR3 reads CASSVEVQETQYF. The CDR3 DNA is TGTGCCAGCAGCGTAGAGGTTCAGGAGACCCAGTACTTC.

The V call is TRBV6-5, the J call TRBJ1-4, with D maybe TRBD1 (6 bases). V was trimmed by 7 bases and J by 8 bases, leaving 17 bases between them. The length of the CDR3 is 14 residues. Germline-derived CDR1 and CDR2 are MNHEY and SVGAGI. Written as DNA, the CDR3 is TGTGCCAGCACCAGGCAGGGGCAGTGGGAAAAACTGTTTTTT. It translates to CASTRQGQWEKLFF.

Turning to this clone: Different DNA sequences within this sample yield the same CDR3. The V call is TRBV6-5, the J call TRBJ1-1; D gene unclear. The CDR3 covers 13 residues. Germline CDR1 is MNHEY and CDR2 is SVGAGI. The V gene lost 2 bases and the J gene lost 4 bases, with 8 bases spanning the gap. DNA for the CDR3: TGTGCCAGCAGTTACCGGGAGGGCACTGAAGCTTTCTTT. Amino acids: CASSYREGTEAFF.

V is TRBV7-2 and J is TRBJ2-4; D not certain. The germline V gene has CDR1 SGHTA and CDR2 FQGNSA. V was pared by 4 bases and J by 3 bases, with 16 bases between. CDR3 length equals 16 residues. The CDR3 reads CASSSRLDLGKNIQYF. The CDR3 DNA reads as TGTGCCAGCAGCTCCCGCCTGGACCTGGGCAAAAACATTCAGTACTTC.

This sequence joins TRBV4-1 and TRBJ1-3, with D unclear. Deletions cut 1 base from V and 4 bases from J, with 5 bases between. CDR3 length equals 13 residues. Germline loops: CDR1 MGHRA, CDR2 YSYEKL. The CDR3 DNA reads as TGCGCCAGCAGCCAAGTGACCGGAAACACCATATATTTT. Its protein is CASSQVTGNTIYF.

The rearrangement links TRBV27 to TRBJ2-1, with 7 bases identical to TRBD2. With 4 bases clipped from V and 4 bases from J, the junction kept 10 bases outside the gene matches. CDR1 is MNHEY and CDR2 is SMNVEV in the germline V gene (reference sequence). This CDR3 is built from 16 residues. CDR3 sequence (DNA): TGTGCCAGCAGTTCAGGAGCGGGGACCACTTACAATGAGCAGTTCTTC. The encoded protein is CASSSGAGTTYNEQFF.

The V gene is TRBV5-6, the J gene TRBJ1-5, with D maybe TRBD1 (5 bases). The V and J ends lost 3 bases and 0 bases respectively, with 16 bases between them. The CDR3 totals 17 residues. Germline V gene lookup returns CDR1 SGHDT and CDR2 YYEEEE. For the CDR3, the DNA is TGTGCCAGCAGCTCCAGTCGGACACCTTATAGCAATCAGCCCCAGCATTTT. Protein product: CASSSSRTPYSNQPQHF.

This clone was seen a handful of times. V is TRBV6-5 and J is TRBJ1-2; a weak D match, TRBD1 (6 bases). V was pared by 5 bases and J by 8 bases, with 12 bases between. The CDR3 has 12 amino acids. The germline V gene encodes CDR1 MNHEY and CDR2 SVGAGI. The CDR3 region is CASSREGDGYTF. In DNA form, the CDR3 reads TGTGCCAGCAGTAGGGAGGGGGACGGCTACACCTTC.

The chain employs TRBV4-2 and TRBJ1-6; D gene ambiguous. V dropped 0 bases and J dropped 8 bases, with 2 bases sitting between them. The CDR3 has 12 amino acids. Germline assignment: CDR1 LGHNA and CDR2 YNFKEQ. This chain's CDR3 is CASSQEDSPLHF. The CDR3 DNA follows: TGTGCCAGCAGCCAAGAGGATTCACCCCTCCACTTT.

The chain recombines TRBV6-6 with TRBJ2-5; perhaps D is TRBD1 or TRBD2 (5 bases each). The V end was cut by 10 bases, the J end by 2 bases, with 11 bases between. The CDR3 is 12 amino acids. Germline values: CDR1 MNHNY, CDR2 SVGAGI (reference sequence). The CDR3: CATLGAQETQYF. In DNA form, the CDR3 reads TGTGCCACGCTCGGGGCACAAGAGACCCAGTACTTC.

V is TRBV11-2 and J is TRBJ1-2; maybe TRBD1 (6 bases). The V end lost 0 bases, the J end lost 8 bases, and 13 bases lay between the germline ends. CDR3 length equals 14 residues. The germline V gene has CDR1 SGHAT and CDR2 FQNNGV. This CDR3 is CASSLDGTSRGYTF. The CDR3 DNA reads as TGTGCCAGCAGCTTAGACGGGACATCGCGGGGCTACACCTTC.